This TCR beta chain is from a study of T cell responses to AZD1222 COVID-19 vaccine (dated by TCRdb to the early 2020s). Some background on the complete study: AZD1222 recipients given second doses at about 4 weeks or at about 12 weeks were pooled, since spike-specific TCR depth and breadth were not found to differ between the two schedules. A total of around 240 trial participants underwent TCR sequencing, of whom some 210 received two doses of AZD1222 and about 25 received two doses of the MenACWY control vaccine. Enrollment into the trials was organized by age into subgroups of 18-55, 56-69 and 70-plus years, and those subgroups contained around 150, 28 and 57 TCR-sequenced participants, respectively. What the authors observed across the whole study: Vaccine-associated CD4 TCRs spanned the whole spike protein, with dominant responses in regions 160-218 and 743-854. Conclusions about previously exposed vaccinees are limited, since just 5 or 6 AZD1222 recipients were seropositive for SARS-CoV-2 at baseline. A significant rise in spike-specific TCR breadth and depth was observed after two AZD1222 doses relative to day 0 and relative to MenACWY recipients. Because no day 14 peak-response samples were available, the repertoires could be characterized only after the peak T cell response. In the small 56-69-year group, the increase in depth fell short of significance, most likely because of low power. Nearly half of unique spike-specific TCRs reportedly recognized epitopes outside regions mutated in the B.1.351 and B.1.1.7 variants. Participants were mostly white British, with more females than males. The authors suggested clonal diversity may have been underestimated.

The V end loses 10 bases and the J end loses 4 bases, and a stretch of 14 bases separates them. CDR1 LNHDA and CDR2 SQIVND are derived from the germline V gene (reference sequence). The CDR3 goes from the cysteine to the phenylalanine over 13 residues. Only the CDR3 DNA stays, 39 bases, in frame from base 1. The CDR3 regions of human TCRbeta chains were analyzed by immunosequencing. The source study handled its data this way. Repertoire TCRs were matched against a reference library of SARS-CoV-2-specific TCRs generated with the MIRA antigen-specificity platform. Breadth was defined as the fraction of unique TCRs that were SARS-CoV-2-associated, and depth was defined as the fraction of total T cells that were SARS-CoV-2-associated. Using the MIRA data, each spike-specific TCR was assigned both to the spike region to which the TCR was reactive and to a CD4 or CD8 class. Log10-transformed breadth and depth values were compared by one-way ANOVA with Sidak's multiple comparisons tests. TCRdb retrieved this table from immuneACCESS and kept in-frame rearrangements only. Not all clones are present; in checked studies, unresolved V genes account for under half, and no reason is known for the remainder. Clone size and V and J calls were adopted from that table, with D and trimming inferred from the DNA. The sample records approximately 76,000 clones, roughly 85% of which are singletons. In total, the top ten clones hold 2.9% of the sample.

Interpreted using the paper, the time point label stands for: baseline before first vaccination. Samples from vaccinated people were obtained from the UK trials COV001 and COV002, which included a single-blind randomized controlled phase 2/3 trial of AZD1222 (ChAdOx1 nCoV-19) in healthy adults. For TCRbeta chain sequencing, PBMC samples from trial participants were taken at day 0 and at day 28 after the second dose. Concerning this clone: Its antigen remains undetermined. It has no much larger one-base neighbor in the sample; base qualities were not kept.

The rearranged segments are TRBV19 and TRBJ1-5; the D gene is perhaps TRBD1, from 6 matching bases. Sequencing was performed on peripheral blood, taken on day 0 of AZD1222 vaccination. This clonotype was obtained from an adult in good health. The CDR3 protein: CATKGRGNQPQHF. The nucleotides are TGTGCCACCAAGGGCAGGGGAAATCAGCCCCAGCATTTT.